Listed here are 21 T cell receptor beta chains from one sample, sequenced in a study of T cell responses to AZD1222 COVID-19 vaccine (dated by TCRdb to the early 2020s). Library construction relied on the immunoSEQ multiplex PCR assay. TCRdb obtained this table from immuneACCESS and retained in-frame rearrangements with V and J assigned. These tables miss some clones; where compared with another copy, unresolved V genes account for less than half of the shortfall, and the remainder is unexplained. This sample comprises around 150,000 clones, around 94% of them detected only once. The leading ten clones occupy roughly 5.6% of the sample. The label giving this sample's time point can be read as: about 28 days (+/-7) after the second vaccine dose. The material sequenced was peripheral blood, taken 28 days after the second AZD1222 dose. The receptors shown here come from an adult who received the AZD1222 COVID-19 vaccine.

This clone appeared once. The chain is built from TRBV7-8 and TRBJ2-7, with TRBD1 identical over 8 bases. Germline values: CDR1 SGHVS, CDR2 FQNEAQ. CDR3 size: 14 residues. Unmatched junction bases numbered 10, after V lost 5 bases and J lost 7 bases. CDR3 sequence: CASSLRDWTGEQYF. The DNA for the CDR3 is TGTGCCAGCAGCCTCCGGGACTGGACAGGGGAGCAGTACTTC. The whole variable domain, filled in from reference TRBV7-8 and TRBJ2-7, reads GAGVSQSPRYKVAKRGQDVALRCDPISGHVSLFWYQQALGQGPEFLTYFQNEAQLDKSGLPSDRFFAERPEGSVSTLKIQRTQQEDSAVYLCASSLRDWTGEQYFGPGTRLTVT.

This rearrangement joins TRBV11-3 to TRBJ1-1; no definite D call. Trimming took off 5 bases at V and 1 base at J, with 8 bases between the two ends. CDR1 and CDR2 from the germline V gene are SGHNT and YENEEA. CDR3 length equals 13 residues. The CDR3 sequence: CASSKTTNTEAFF. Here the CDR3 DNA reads TGTGCCAGCAGCAAGACAACGAACACTGAAGCTTTCTTT.

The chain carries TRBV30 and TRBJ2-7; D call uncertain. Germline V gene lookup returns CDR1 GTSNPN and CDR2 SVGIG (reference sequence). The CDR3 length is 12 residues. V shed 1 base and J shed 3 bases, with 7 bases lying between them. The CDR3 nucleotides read TGTGCCTGGAGTGGTCGGAGCTACGAGCAGTACTTC. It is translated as CAWSGRSYEQYF.

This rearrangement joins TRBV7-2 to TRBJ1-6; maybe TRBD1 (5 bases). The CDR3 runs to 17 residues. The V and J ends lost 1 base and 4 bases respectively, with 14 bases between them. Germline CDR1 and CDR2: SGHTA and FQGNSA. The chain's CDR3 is CASSLGQGVLYNSPLHF. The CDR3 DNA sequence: TGTGCCAGCAGCTTAGGTCAGGGTGTCTTATATAATTCACCCCTCCACTTT.

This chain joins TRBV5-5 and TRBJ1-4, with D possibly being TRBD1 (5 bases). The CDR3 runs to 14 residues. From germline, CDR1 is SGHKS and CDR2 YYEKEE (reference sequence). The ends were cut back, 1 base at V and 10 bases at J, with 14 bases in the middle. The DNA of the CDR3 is TGTGCCAGCAGCTTGACCCATACTGGGGGAAAACTGTTTTTT. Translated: CASSLTHTGGKLFF.

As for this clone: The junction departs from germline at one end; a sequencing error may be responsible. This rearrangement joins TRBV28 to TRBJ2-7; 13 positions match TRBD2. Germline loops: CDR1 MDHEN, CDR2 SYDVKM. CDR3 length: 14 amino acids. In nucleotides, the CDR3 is TGTGCCAGCAGTACCTCCGGGACTAGCGGGACGGCCGACTTC. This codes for CASSTSGTSGTADF.

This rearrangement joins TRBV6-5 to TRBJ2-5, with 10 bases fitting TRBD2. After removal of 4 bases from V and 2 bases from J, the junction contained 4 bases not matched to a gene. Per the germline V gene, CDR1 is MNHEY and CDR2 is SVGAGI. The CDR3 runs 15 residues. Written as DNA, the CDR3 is TGTGCCAGCAGTTCCGGGACTAGCGTTCAAGAGACCCAGTACTTC. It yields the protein CASSSGTSVQETQYF.

The CDR3 bases are TGTGCCAGCTCACCACGGGACGCCCTCAACAATGAGCAGTTCTTC. Amino acids: CASSPRDALNNEQFF. This chain connects TRBV18 to TRBJ2-1, with D perhaps assigned TRBD1 or TRBD2 (5 bases each). CDR3 size: 15 residues. Germline-derived CDR1 and CDR2 are KGHSH and LQKENI. The V end was cut by 1 base, the J end by 5 bases, with 12 bases between.

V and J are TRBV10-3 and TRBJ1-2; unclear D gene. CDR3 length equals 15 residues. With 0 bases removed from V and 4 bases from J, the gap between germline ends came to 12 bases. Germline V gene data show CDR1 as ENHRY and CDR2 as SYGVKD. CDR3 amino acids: CAISESFGSAYGYTF. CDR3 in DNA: TGTGCCATCAGTGAGTCTTTTGGGAGCGCCTATGGCTACACCTTC.

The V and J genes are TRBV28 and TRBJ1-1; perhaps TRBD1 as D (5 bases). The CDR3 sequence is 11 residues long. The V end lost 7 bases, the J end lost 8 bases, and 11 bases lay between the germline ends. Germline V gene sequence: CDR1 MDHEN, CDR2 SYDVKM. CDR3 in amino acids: CASTWGREAFF. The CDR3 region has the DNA TGTGCCAGCACCTGGGGCCGCGAAGCTTTCTTT.

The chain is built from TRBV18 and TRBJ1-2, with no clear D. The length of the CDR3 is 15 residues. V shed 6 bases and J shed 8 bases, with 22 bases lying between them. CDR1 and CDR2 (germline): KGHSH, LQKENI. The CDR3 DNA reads TGTGCCAGCTCTCTCTCAAACGTCCTAACGGAGGGCTACACCTTC. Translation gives CASSLSNVLTEGYTF.

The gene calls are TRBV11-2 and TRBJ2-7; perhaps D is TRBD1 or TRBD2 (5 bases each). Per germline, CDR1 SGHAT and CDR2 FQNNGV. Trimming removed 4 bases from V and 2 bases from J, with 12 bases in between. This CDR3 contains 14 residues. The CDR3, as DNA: TGTGCCAGCAGCTCCTCGTCGGGGCCCTACGAGCAGTACTTC. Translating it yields CASSSSSGPYEQYF.

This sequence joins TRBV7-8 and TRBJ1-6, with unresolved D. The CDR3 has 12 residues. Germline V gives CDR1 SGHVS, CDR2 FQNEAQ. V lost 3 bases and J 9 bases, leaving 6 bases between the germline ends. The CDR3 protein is CASSFKVSPLHF. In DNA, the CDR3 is TGTGCCAGCAGCTTTAAGGTTTCACCCCTCCACTTT.

In nucleotides, the CDR3 is TGTGCCAGCAGCCCACGGACTGCTAACAACTATGGCTACACCTTC. Encoded protein: CASSPRTANNYGYTF. The rearrangement links TRBV5-5 to TRBJ1-2, with D uncertain. Germline loops: CDR1 SGHKS, CDR2 YYEKEE (reference sequence). Trimming pared 4 bases from V and 2 bases from J, leaving 15 bases between. The CDR3 totals 15 residues.

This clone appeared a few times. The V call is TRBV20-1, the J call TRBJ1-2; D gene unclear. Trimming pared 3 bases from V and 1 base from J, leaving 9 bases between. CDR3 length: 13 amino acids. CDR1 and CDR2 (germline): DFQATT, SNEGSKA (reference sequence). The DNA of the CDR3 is TGCAGTGCTAGTGGAGGCCTTAACTATGGCTACACCTTC. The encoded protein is CSASGGLNYGYTF.

Here the CDR3 reads CANTLSSLGEAFF. DNA for the CDR3: TGTGCCAACACCCTTAGCAGCTTGGGGGAAGCTTTCTTT. The V and J genes are TRBV2 and TRBJ1-1; no definite D call. V was pared by 10 bases and J by 8 bases, with 20 bases between. CDR3 length: 13 residues. Germline V gene data show CDR1 as SNHLY and CDR2 as FYNNEI.

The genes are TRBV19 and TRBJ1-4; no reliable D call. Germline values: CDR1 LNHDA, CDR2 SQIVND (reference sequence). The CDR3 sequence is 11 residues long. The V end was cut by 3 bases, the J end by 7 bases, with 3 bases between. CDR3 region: CASSMSEKLFF. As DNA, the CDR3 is TGTGCCAGTAGTATGAGTGAAAAACTGTTTTTT.

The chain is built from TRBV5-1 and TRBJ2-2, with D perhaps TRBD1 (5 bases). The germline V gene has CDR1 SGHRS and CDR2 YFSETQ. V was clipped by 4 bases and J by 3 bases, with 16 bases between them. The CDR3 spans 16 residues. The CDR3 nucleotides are TGCGCCAGCAGCGAACAGGTGAGGAAGGACACCGGGGAGCTGTTTTTT. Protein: CASSEQVRKDTGELFF.

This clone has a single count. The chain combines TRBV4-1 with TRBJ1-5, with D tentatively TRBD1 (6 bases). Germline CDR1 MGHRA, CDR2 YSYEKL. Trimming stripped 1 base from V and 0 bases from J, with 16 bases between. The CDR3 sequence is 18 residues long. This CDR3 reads CASSQVGGRLDSNQPQHF. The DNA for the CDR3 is TGCGCCAGCAGCCAAGTTGGGGGGCGCTTAGATAGCAATCAGCCCCAGCATTTT.

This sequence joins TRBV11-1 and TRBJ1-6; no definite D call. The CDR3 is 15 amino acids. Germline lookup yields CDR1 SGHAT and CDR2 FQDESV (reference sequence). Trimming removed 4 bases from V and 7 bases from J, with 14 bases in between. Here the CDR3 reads CASSSHDGPNSPLHF. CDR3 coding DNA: TGTGCCAGCAGCTCCCACGACGGCCCCAATTCACCCCTCCACTTT.

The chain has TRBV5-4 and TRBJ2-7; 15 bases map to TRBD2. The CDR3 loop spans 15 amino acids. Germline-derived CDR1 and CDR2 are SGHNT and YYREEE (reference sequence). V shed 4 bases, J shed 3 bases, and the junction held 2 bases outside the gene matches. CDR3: CASSTGLAGGYEQYF. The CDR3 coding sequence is TGTGCCAGCAGCACGGGACTAGCGGGAGGCTACGAGCAGTACTTC. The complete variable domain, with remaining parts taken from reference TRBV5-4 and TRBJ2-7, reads ETGVTQSPTHLIKTRGQQVTLRCSSQSGHNTVSWYQQALGQGPQFIFQYYREEENGRGNFPPRFSGLQFPNYSSELNVNALELDDSALYLCASSTGLAGGYEQYFGPGTRLTVT.